Listed below are T cell receptor beta chains from one sample, sequenced in a study of post-analysis software for immune sequencing data. One entry per CDR3 protein, called by TCRdb with MiXCR from the PCR reads. This sample has approximately 440,000 distinct CDR3 sequences, with approximately 46% found just once. What was sequenced was blood. The receptors originated from a girl aged 5 to 17 with multiple sclerosis. The CDR3 runs from the conserved cysteine through the conserved F or W. D genes are given only for firm matches. A row's size may be missing; if present it is once, few, many or a size class.

J: TRBJ2-3
size: -
D: -
V: TRBV7-9
CDR3: CASSLVGLGANTQYF
DNA: TGTGCCAGCAGCTTAGTCGGGCTAGGCGCGAATACGCAGTATTTT

J: TRBJ1-1
size: -
D: TRBD1
V: TRBV28
CDR3: CASSSGTGVLRTEAFF
DNA: TGTGCCAGCAGTTCCGGGACAGGGGTTTTAAGGACTGAAGCTTTCTTT

J: TRBJ2-1
size: -
D: -
V: TRBV20-1
CDR3: CSASSRASSYNEQFF
DNA: TGCAGTGCTAGTAGTCGGGCTTCCTCCTACAATGAGCAGTTCTTC

J: TRBJ1-1
size: -
D: -
V: TRBV29-1
CDR3: CSVTDRPEAFF
DNA: TGCAGCGTTACTGACAGGCCGGAAGCTTTCTTT

J: TRBJ2-1
size: -
D: -
V: TRBV6-2/TRBV6-3
CDR3: CASGDNEQFF
DNA: TGTGCCAGCGGAGACAATGAGCAGTTCTTC

J: TRBJ2-7
size: -
D: -
V: TRBV12-3/TRBV12-4
CDR3: CASSWAAGVYEQYF
DNA: TGTGCCAGCAGTTGGGCGGCAGGGGTTTACGAGCAGTACTTC

J: TRBJ2-1
size: -
D: TRBD2
V: TRBV10-3
CDR3: CAISESTSGLGNEQFF
DNA: TGTGCCATCAGTGAGTCGACTAGCGGGCTAGGCAATGAGCAGTTCTTC

J: TRBJ2-3
size: -
D: -
V: TRBV6-5
CDR3: CASSYGARTDTQYF
DNA: TGTGCCAGCAGTTACGGGGCCCGCACAGATACGCAGTATTTT

J: TRBJ2-3
size: -
D: TRBD2
V: TRBV12-3/TRBV12-4
CDR3: CASTRLEGTSGSTQYF
DNA: TGTGCCAGCACCCGCCTAGAGGGGACTAGCGGGAGTACGCAGTATTTT

J: TRBJ2-7
size: -
D: -
V: TRBV4-3
CDR3: CASSQSLVHEQYF
DNA: TGCGCCAGCAGCCAAAGTTTGGTCCACGAGCAGTACTTC

J: TRBJ2-7
size: -
D: -
V: TRBV29-1
CDR3: CSVAPDSYEQYF
DNA: TGCAGCGTTGCCCCAGACTCCTACGAGCAGTACTTC

J: TRBJ1-2
size: -
D: -
V: TRBV2
CDR3: CASSEVGVGYGYTF
DNA: TGTGCCAGCAGTGAAGTAGGGGTGGGCTATGGCTACACCTTC

J: TRBJ2-1
size: -
D: -
V: TRBV24-1
CDR3: CATSDLQLDHNEQFF
DNA: TGTGCCACCAGTGATTTGCAATTAGACCACAATGAGCAGTTCTTC

J: TRBJ1-1
size: -
D: -
V: TRBV28
CDR3: CASTKTVEAFF
DNA: TGTGCCAGCACCAAGACAGTTGAAGCTTTCTTT

J: TRBJ2-3
size: few
D: TRBD2
V: TRBV10-3
CDR3: CAIEAGGSDTQYF
DNA: TGTGCCATCGAGGCGGGAGGCTCAGATACGCAGTATTTT

J: TRBJ1-4
size: few
D: -
V: TRBV7-9
CDR3: CASSLGQGDEKLFF
DNA: TGTGCCAGCAGCTTAGGGCAGGGTGATGAAAAACTGTTTTTT

J: TRBJ2-3
size: -
D: TRBD2
V: TRBV2
CDR3: CASSYGLDADTQYF
DNA: TGTGCCAGCAGTTATGGACTAGATGCAGATACGCAGTATTTT

J: TRBJ1-2
size: few
D: -
V: TRBV20-1
CDR3: CSHHRESNYGYTF
DNA: TGCAGTCACCACAGGGAGTCCAACTATGGCTACACCTTC

J: TRBJ2-7
size: -
D: -
V: TRBV13
CDR3: CASSPGLRLGEQYF
DNA: TGTGCCAGCAGCCCGGGACTTCGCTTGGGCGAGCAGTACTTC

J: TRBJ2-5
size: -
D: TRBD2
V: TRBV3-1
CDR3: CASSPGLAPTQYF
DNA: TGTGCCAGCAGCCCTGGACTAGCCCCGACCCAGTACTTC

J: TRBJ2-3
size: few
D: TRBD2
V: TRBV29-1
CDR3: CSGGGSTDTQYF
DNA: TGCAGCGGCGGGGGGAGCACAGATACGCAGTATTTT

J: TRBJ2-3
size: few
D: -
V: TRBV28
CDR3: CASSSTSDTDTQYF
DNA: TGTGCCAGCAGTTCAACTAGTGACACAGATACGCAGTATTTT

J: TRBJ2-7
size: -
D: TRBD1
V: TRBV5-1
CDR3: CASSLVGQSAYEQYF
DNA: TGCGCCAGCAGCTTGGTGGGACAGAGTGCCTACGAGCAGTACTTC

J: TRBJ2-7
size: -
D: -
V: TRBV24-1
CDR3: CATSDGGQYEQYF
DNA: TGTGCCACCAGTGACGGGGGGCAGTACGAGCAGTACTTC

J: TRBJ2-7
size: -
D: -
V: TRBV4-1
CDR3: CASSQEYGGSYEQYF
DNA: TGCGCCAGCAGCCAAGAATATGGGGGGTCCTACGAGCAGTACTTC

J: TRBJ2-4
size: few
D: TRBD2
V: TRBV7-3
CDR3: CASSSGGRGTQYF
DNA: TGTGCCAGCAGCTCGGGCGGGAGGGGGACGCAGTACTTC

J: TRBJ2-5
size: many
D: TRBD1
V: TRBV20-1
CDR3: CSAIGTGGKETQYF
DNA: TGCAGTGCTATTGGGACAGGGGGCAAAGAGACCCAGTACTTC

J: TRBJ2-6
size: -
D: -
V: TRBV3-1
CDR3: CASSQERTHIYSGANVLTF
DNA: TGTGCCAGCAGCCAAGAACGGACACATATATACTCTGGGGCCAACGTCCTGACTTTC

J: TRBJ2-5
size: -
D: -
V: TRBV4-1
CDR3: CASSQDRGKGGETQYF
DNA: TGCGCCAGCAGCCAAGATCGGGGGAAGGGGGGAGAGACCCAGTACTTC

J: TRBJ2-7
size: -
D: TRBD1
V: TRBV5-1
CDR3: CASSLARGQESYEQYF
DNA: TGCGCCAGCAGCTTGGCCCGGGGACAGGAATCCTACGAGCAGTACTTC

J: TRBJ1-2
size: few
D: -
V: TRBV9
CDR3: CASSATGTVDLKNYGYTF
DNA: TGTGCCAGCAGCGCGACCGGGACGGTGGATCTAAAAAACTATGGCTACACCTTC

J: TRBJ2-2
size: -
D: -
V: TRBV29-1
CDR3: CSVEVVGGTGELFF
DNA: TGCAGCGTTGAAGTGGTGGGGGGTACCGGGGAGCTGTTTTTT

J: TRBJ2-7
size: few
D: -
V: TRBV7-2
CDR3: CATNGVRDHTYEQYF
DNA: TGTGCCACCAACGGTGTGCGGGACCACACCTACGAGCAGTACTTC

J: TRBJ1-4
size: -
D: -
V: TRBV12-3/TRBV12-4
CDR3: CASSFPGGRNEKLFF
DNA: TGTGCCAGCAGTTTCCCCGGGGGTCGAAATGAAAAACTGTTTTTT

J: TRBJ2-7
size: -
D: -
V: TRBV7-7
CDR3: CASSLREPNYYEQYF
DNA: TGTGCTAGCAGCTTAAGGGAACCTAATTACTACGAGCAGTACTTC

J: TRBJ2-7
size: once
D: TRBD2
V: TRBV6-6
CDR3: CAGSLGSTSGIHYEQYF
DNA: TGTGCCGGCAGTTTGGGAAGTACTAGCGGCATCCATTACGAGCAGTACTTC

J: TRBJ2-1
size: -
D: -
V: TRBV12-3/TRBV12-4
CDR3: CASSLVVGRANEQFF
DNA: TGTGCCAGCAGTTTAGTCGTCGGGAGAGCCAATGAGCAGTTCTTC

J: TRBJ2-7
size: few
D: -
V: TRBV13
CDR3: CASSLGVKRIYEQYF
DNA: TGTGCCAGCAGCTTGGGCGTAAAAAGGATCTACGAGCAGTACTTC

J: TRBJ2-6
size: few
D: -
V: TRBV6-1
CDR3: CASSDYPGANVLTF
DNA: TGTGCCAGCAGTGACTATCCTGGGGCCAACGTCCTGACTTTC

J: TRBJ2-1
size: few
D: -
V: TRBV7-9
CDR3: CASSFSLRDEQFF
DNA: TGTGCCAGCAGCTTCTCGCTCCGGGATGAGCAGTTCTTC

J: TRBJ2-7
size: -
D: -
V: TRBV7-9
CDR3: CASRPESGDYEQYF
DNA: TGTGCCAGCCGGCCGGAGAGCGGAGACTACGAGCAGTACTTC